This T cell receptor beta chain was recovered during a study of cytomegalovirus exposure and HLA in healthy donors (dated by TCRdb to the late 2010s). Concerning the study at large: In an earlier analysis of several hundred of the donors, 276 Gb of sequence data and 95 million to 130 million unique TCR beta sequences from roughly 190 million T cells were reported. Several DR-DQ haplotypes were handled as single units for association and clustering because linkage in the cohort was strong. The T cell repertoires of about 700 subjects were profiled by immunosequencing and related to cytomegalovirus serostatus. An early release covering 500 to 750 HLA-typed donors comprised around 300 gigabases of sequencing data and roughly 86 million unique TCR sequences. The genetic ancestry cluster associated with self-reported Caucasian donors included around 76% of the roughly 390 genotyped donors. In a later genetic analysis, genome-wide SNP genotypes for 398 of the 666 donors were used, and that subset was treated as a discovery cohort. In the later analysis, no new phenotypic data were used to find candidate immune exposures; instead, reliance was placed on TCR beta sequences and their occurrence across donors. All discovery cohort repertoires had been generated on a single sequencing platform. In addition to the first cohort of around 670 subjects, a separate validation cohort of about 120 different subjects was used. Class I and class II HLA loci were covered by the typing at four-digit resolution. An earlier analysis of fewer than 700 of the donors applied high-throughput TCR beta sequencing to assess whether each TCR beta V gene segment acted as functional or pseudogenic. To study patterns of TCR occurrence, a later analysis re-analyzed previously published TCR beta repertoires from hundreds of donors and added high-resolution HLA genotyping. Alongside the repertoire data, information on donor age, sex, ethnicity and CMV serostatus was compiled. To predict cytomegalovirus infection status, the study brought together high-throughput TCR immunosequencing, statistical association of individual TCRs with disease status, and machine learning. The number of typed donors differed by locus: roughly 629-640 for A, B, C, DRB1 and DQB1; approximately 520 for DQA1; 606 for DPA1; and approximately 450 for DPB1. Across roughly 420 genotyped donors of the cohort, an average of roughly 200,000 unique TCR beta nucleotide sequences per donor were sequenced, and roughly 20% of those sequences were non-productive. The study was designed to test whether signatures of past pathogen exposure could be identified by cataloging public T cell receptors.

The cohort was made up of hundreds of healthy bone marrow donors. Cohort members were all nominally healthy when sampled, although unrecorded immune exposures were likely present. The donor was CMV seropositive and belonged to the group of more than 250 seropositive cohort members. A peripheral blood sample was provided by each donor, and peripheral blood mononuclear cells were used for TCR beta sequencing. Genomic DNA was extracted from the blood cell samples with the Qiagen DNeasy Blood Extraction Kit. The CDR3 sequence holds 14 residues, the cysteine and phenylalanine included. Only the CDR3 DNA is retained, 42 bases long and in frame from the first base. Cut back by 0 bases and 7 bases, the V and J ends lie 15 bases apart. In the germline V gene (reference sequence), CDR1 corresponds to GTSNPN and CDR2 to SVGIG. In the case of this clone: Its antigen is still unknown. There are no base qualities to consult, and no much larger clone falls within one base.

The protocol used for the library was the immunoSEQ multiplex PCR assay. A mixture of 60 forward primers for TCR Vbeta segments and 13 reverse primers for TCR Jbeta segments was used in the multiplex PCR. Amplification of the CDR3 region of rearranged TCR beta genes was performed with a multiplex PCR assay on genomic DNA. The Illumina HiSeq System was used to sequence the amplified TCR beta libraries as 87-base-pair reads. The original pipeline was this. Across the roughly 670 repertoires, a later analysis counted 78 million or so unique TCR beta chains, around 11 million of which were shared by at least two donors. Raw reads were error-corrected and collapsed into unique sequences with a nearest-neighbor algorithm that merged closely related sequences to remove PCR and sequencing errors. V, D and J gene segments were assigned by aligning CDR3 sequences to IMGT reference sequences. For a sequence to be retained, at least a six-nucleotide match to both a V gene segment and a J gene segment was required. Rearrangements were classified as productive when the CDR3 lacked stop codons and remained in frame with V and J, and all other rearrangements were classified as non-productive. Following IMGT convention, CDR3 was defined as the stretch from the second conserved V-encoded cysteine to the conserved J-encoded phenylalanine. Sequences without an unambiguous match to a single V gene segment were excluded from the earlier analysis of a few hundred of the donors. An earlier analysis of about 590 of the donors classified V segments as functional when productive rearrangements were above 56.7% and as segregating when the standard deviation between donors was above 5%. A statistical classification framework was developed to diagnose cytomegalovirus status using the catalog of TCR beta chain sequences. In a later analysis, V and J genes were assigned by comparing TCR nucleotide sequences against IMGT/GENE-DB human TR gene sequences. In a later analysis, CDR3 sequences and most-parsimonious VDJ recombination scenarios were assigned using the TCRdist pipeline. In a later analysis, every TCR beta chain was defined by the combination of its CDR3 amino acid sequence and its V-gene family, and reads without a unique V-gene family were dropped. As a way to deal with suspected cross-contamination and a sequencing artifact, a later analysis dropped 500 to 700 nucleotide sequences that were highly shared and had low generation probability. In a later analysis, a clonal expansion index for each public chain was calculated from normalized within-repertoire ranks of inferred template counts. In a later analysis, generation probabilities were computed using a VDJ recombination model fitted to out-of-frame rearrangements, and the results were checked against IGoR. In a later analysis, hypergeometric tests were used to score TCR-TCR, TCR-HLA and TCR-CMV co-occurrence, with a repertoire-size bias correction applied to TCR pairs. False discovery rates were estimated in a later analysis by permuting HLA or CMV assignments 20 times. In a later analysis, co-occurring TCRs were grouped using DBSCAN, with TCRdist sequence similarity added in when clustering inside HLA-allele-positive subsets. Repertoires with fewer than 30,000 or more than 120,000 public chains, plus five repertoires with anomalous nucleotide sharing, were excluded from co-occurrence clustering. This immuneACCESS table, as held by TCRdb, lists in-frame sequences with V and J called but not all clones. Of the missing ones, under half trace to an unresolved V gene in checked studies; the others have no known cause. The V and J calls and clone size come from that table; D and trimming were worked out from the DNA. The sample includes around 83,000 clones, with roughly 73% observed a single time. Approximately 4.8% of the sample lies in the top ten.

Points the paper makes about the study in general: A group of highly shared sequence variants was considered likely to be a technical artifact of the sequencing pipeline. A further reported finding was that TCR beta sequences accurately predicted the HLA-A and HLA-B alleles for most subjects in the first cohort. When HLA alleles, especially DR and DQ, strongly co-occurred, attributing TCR associations to individual alleles was difficult. In an earlier analysis of fewer than 700 of the donors, most TCR beta V segments appeared in productive rearrangements about 90% or about 30% of the time, broadly matching IMGT annotations. Linkage disequilibrium might explain the correlated functional status among segregating V segments, but an unknown experimental factor could not be excluded. Sequencing depth was assumed to be roughly uniform across donors in the presence/absence analyses, though that assumption may not hold. Some IMGT-functional V segments, including TRBV6-2 and TRBV6-3, could not be told apart with the 87-base-pair reads, so those segments were excluded. Because counts were too low, seventeen rarely observed V segments, including chromosome 9 orphons, were excluded from the earlier analysis of around 640 of the donors. HLA typing was unavailable for some donors at each locus, so association tests used only the typed subset. According to a later genetic analysis, donors in an Asian-associated ancestry cluster had fewer N-insertions in productive TCRs than the approximately 650-donor mean. The study listed 164 TCR beta chains as associated with cytomegalovirus. A later genetic analysis associated a missense DCLRE1C variant with V-gene and J-gene trimming of TCR beta chains, and an independent cohort replicated the association. In both the original and validation cohorts, the classifier was reported to diagnose cytomegalovirus status with high specificity and sensitivity. Three of the identified cytomegalovirus-associated TCR beta chains were confirmed in vitro to be specific for cytomegalovirus antigens. The only immune exposure information available for the cohort was CMV serostatus. It was suggested by the authors that the approach could potentially be generalized to other disease states and immunological phenotypes. In a later analysis, HLA-associated TCR beta chains were found to be more clonally expanded and to have lower generation probabilities than equally common non-associated chains. Only TCR beta chains were sequenced in this cohort, and the absence of alpha or paired-chain data limited detectable features. While some public TCRs were present in many individuals, most TCR sequences turned up only very rarely across donors. In a later analysis, most CMV-associated TCR beta chains were found to appear HLA-restricted, with HLA associations seemingly driven largely by CMV exposure. In a later analysis, several top co-occurrence clusters were reported to appear linked to parvovirus B19, influenza, CMV and Epstein-Barr virus. At a false discovery rate of 0.05, a later analysis linked roughly 17,000 TCR beta sequences to specific HLA alleles. According to a later analysis, TCR association rates differed among HLA loci, with DRB1 alleles showing the most associated TCRs and HLA-C alleles showing the fewest.

The sample was PBMCs. This TCR came from a male donor in good health and CMV-seropositive. The chain was built from TRBV30 and TRBJ1-1; no D gene is confidently identified. The sequence in DNA is TGTGCCTGGAGTGTAGTGTTGGGCGGGAGTGAAGCTTTCTTT. Its protein product is CAWSVVLGGSEAFF.